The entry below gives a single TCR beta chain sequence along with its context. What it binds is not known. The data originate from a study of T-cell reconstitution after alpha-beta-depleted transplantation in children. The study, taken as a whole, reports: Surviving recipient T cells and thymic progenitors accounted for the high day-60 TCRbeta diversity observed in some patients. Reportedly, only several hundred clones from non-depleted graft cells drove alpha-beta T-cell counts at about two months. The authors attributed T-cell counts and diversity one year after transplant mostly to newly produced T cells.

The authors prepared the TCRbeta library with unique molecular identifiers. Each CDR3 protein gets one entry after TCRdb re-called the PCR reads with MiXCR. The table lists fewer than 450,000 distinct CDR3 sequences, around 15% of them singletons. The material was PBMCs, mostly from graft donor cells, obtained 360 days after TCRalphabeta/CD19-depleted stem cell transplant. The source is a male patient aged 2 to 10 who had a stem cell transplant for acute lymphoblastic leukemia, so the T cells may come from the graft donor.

CDR3 bases: TGTGCCAGCAGTTTATGGGGCGTAGACCAGCCCCAGCATTTT. This encodes CASSLWGVDQPQHF. J is TRBJ1-5 and V is TRBV12-3 or TRBV12-4, with D possibly being TRBD1 (5 bases). CDR3 size: 14 residues. V was trimmed by 2 bases and J by 7 bases, leaving 12 bases between them.